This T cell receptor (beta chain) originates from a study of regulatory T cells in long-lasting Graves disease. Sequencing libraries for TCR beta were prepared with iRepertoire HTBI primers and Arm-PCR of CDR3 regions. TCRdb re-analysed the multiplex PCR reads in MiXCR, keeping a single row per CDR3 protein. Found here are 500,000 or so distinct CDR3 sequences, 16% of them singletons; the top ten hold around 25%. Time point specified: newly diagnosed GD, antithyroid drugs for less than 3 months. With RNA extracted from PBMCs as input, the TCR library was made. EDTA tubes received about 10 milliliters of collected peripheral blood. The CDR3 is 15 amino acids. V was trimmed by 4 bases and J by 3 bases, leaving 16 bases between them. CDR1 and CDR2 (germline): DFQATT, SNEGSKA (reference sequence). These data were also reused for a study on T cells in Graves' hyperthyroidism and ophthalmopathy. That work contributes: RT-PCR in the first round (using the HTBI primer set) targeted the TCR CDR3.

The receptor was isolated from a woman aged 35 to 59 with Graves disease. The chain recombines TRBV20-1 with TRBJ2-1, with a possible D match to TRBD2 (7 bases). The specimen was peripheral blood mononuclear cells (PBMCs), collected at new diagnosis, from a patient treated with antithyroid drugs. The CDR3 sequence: CSAMGGGRLYNEQFF. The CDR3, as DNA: TGCAGTGCTATGGGGGGGGGGCGTCTCTACAATGAGCAGTTCTTC.